This entry features one T cell receptor (beta chain) sequence. Its target is not known. The CDR3 has 16 amino acids. V lost 3 bases, J lost 2 bases, and 6 bases stayed unmatched. Germline assignment: CDR1 SGHTA and CDR2 FQGNSA. These data originate in a study of post-analysis software for immune sequencing data. Overall study results and limits: Roughly five TRBV segments appeared more often in patients than in controls, and TRBV5-6, TRBV5-1 and TRBV20-1 were among these.

Presence of unique molecular identifiers characterized the TCR beta cDNA libraries. TCRdb redid the calling of the PCR reads with MiXCR, one entry per CDR3 protein. The data show under 900,000 distinct CDR3 sequences, with under 70% seen just once and approximately 4.5% held by the top ten. V gene TRBV7-2 combines with J gene TRBJ2-7, with 11 bases matching TRBD2. Sequenced input: blood. The receptor's source is a girl under 18 with multiple sclerosis. CDR3 DNA sequence: TGTGCCAGCAGCTTGCAACCGGGACTAGCGGCCTACGAGCAGTACTTC. Translated, it gives CASSLQPGLAAYEQYF.